These 17 T cell receptor beta chains came from one sample sequenced in a study of Ad26.COV2.S vaccination and SARS-CoV-2 variants. Sequencing used immunoSEQ multiplex PCR; TCRdb keeps in-frame clones, though not all of them. The sample has over 90,000 clones, 80% seen once. The sample consisted of peripheral blood, taken after recovery from COVID-19. Receptor source: a human donor who had recovered from COVID-19.

This chain uses TRBV24-1 with TRBJ2-7; D uncertain. Germline CDR1 reads KGHDR; CDR2 reads SFDVKD. Trimming pared 4 bases from V and 0 bases from J, leaving 9 bases between. This CDR3 region has 14 residues. CDR3 sequence (DNA): TGTGCCACCAGTGACAGGTCCAGCTCCTACGAGCAGTACTTC. Its translation is CATSDRSSSYEQYF.

This clone was counted once. The chain couples TRBV2 to TRBJ2-5; D is uncertain. This CDR3 is built from 12 residues. V was shortened by 3 bases and J by 4 bases, with 6 bases between the two germline ends. Germline-derived CDR1 and CDR2 are SNHLY and FYNNEI. The CDR3 region is CASSDVIETQYF. CDR3 DNA sequence: TGTGCCAGCAGTGATGTGATAGAGACCCAGTACTTC.

The chain is built from TRBV15 and TRBJ1-2; the D gene is possibly TRBD1 (5 bases). Trimming took 8 bases from V and 4 from J, leaving 11 bases between them. There are 12 residues in the CDR3. Germline lookup yields CDR1 LNHNV and CDR2 YYDKDF (reference sequence). The DNA for the CDR3 is TGTGCCACCTCCCCGGGGCGCTATGGCTACACCTTC. It translates to CATSPGRYGYTF. The complete variable domain, with remaining parts taken from reference TRBV15 and TRBJ1-2, reads DAMVIQNPRYQVTQFGKPVTLSCSQTLNHNVMYWYQQKSSQAPKLLFHYYDKDFNNEADTPDNFQSRRPNTSFCFLDIRSPGLGDTAMYLCATSPGRYGYTFGSGTRLTVV.

This clone was counted a few times. The chain combines TRBV7-9 with TRBJ2-7, with D possibly matching TRBD1 (6 bases). The germline V gene encodes CDR1 SEHNR and CDR2 FQNEAQ (reference sequence). Trimming pared 4 bases from V and 5 bases from J, leaving 9 bases between. This CDR3 spans 12 amino acids. This CDR3 is CASSYRADEQYF. CDR3 coding DNA: TGTGCCAGCAGCTACAGGGCGGACGAGCAGTACTTC.

This chain joins TRBV5-1 and TRBJ1-6; perhaps TRBD1 as D (5 bases). The ends were cut back, 4 bases at V and 0 bases at J, with 8 bases in the middle. The CDR3 totals 15 residues. Per germline, CDR1 SGHRS and CDR2 YFSETQ. The CDR3 is CASSPGSSYNSPLHF. In DNA, the CDR3 is TGCGCCAGCAGCCCAGGGAGCTCCTATAATTCACCCCTCCACTTT.

V gene TRBV11-3 combines with J gene TRBJ2-2, with D uncertain. The V end lost 4 bases, the J end lost 6 bases, and 3 bases lay between the germline ends. CDR1 SGHNT and CDR2 YENEEA come from the germline V gene. The CDR3 sequence is 11 residues long. In DNA form, the CDR3 reads TGTGCCAGCAGCTCTTCCGGGGAGCTGTTTTTT. It encodes CASSSSGELFF. The variable domain in full, completed from reference TRBV11-3 and TRBJ2-2, reads EAGVVQSPRYKIIEKKQPVAFWCNPISGHNTLYWYLQNLGQGPELLIRYENEEAVDDSQLPKDRFSAERLKGVDSTLKIQPAELGDSAVYLCASSSSGELFFGEGSRLTVL.

To note about this clone: Being one base from a much bigger clone, this may be a read error. Additional DNA sequences in this sample encode the identical CDR3. J is TRBJ1-3 and V is TRBV6-5; 8 bases are shared with TRBD1. V dropped 2 bases and J dropped 3; count of bases not matched to a gene: 0. The CDR3 totals 14 residues. Per germline, CDR1 MNHEY and CDR2 SVGAGI. DNA of the CDR3: TGTGCCAGCAGTTACGGACAGGGTGGAAACACCATATATTTT. Amino acid sequence: CASSYGQGGNTIYF.

The rearrangement joins TRBV6-1 to TRBJ2-2; no clear D. CDR3 length: 15 residues. V was trimmed by 0 bases and J by 5 bases, leaving 10 bases between them. The germline V gene has CDR1 MNHNS and CDR2 SASEGT. The CDR3 DNA follows: TGTGCCAGCAGTGAAGCTAGGACGGCTACCGGGGAGCTGTTTTTT. Translation: CASSEARTATGELFF.

The J gene is TRBJ2-2, the V gene TRBV5-1; no clear D. The V and J ends lost 0 bases and 2 bases respectively, with 5 bases between them. The CDR3 totals 14 residues. Germline V lookup: CDR1 SGHRS, CDR2 YFSETQ. The CDR3 reads CASSLDRNTGELFF. The CDR3 DNA reads TGCGCCAGCAGCTTGGACCGCAACACCGGGGAGCTGTTTTTT. Filled out from reference TRBV5-1 and TRBJ2-2, the complete variable domain reads KAGVTQTPRYLIKTRGQQVTLSCSPISGHRSVSWYQQTPGQGLQFLFEYFSETQRNKGNFPGRFSGRQFSNSRSEMNVSTLELGDSALYLCASSLDRNTGELFFGEGSRLTVL.

The chain couples TRBV5-1 to TRBJ2-7; tentatively, D is TRBD1 (6 bases). CDR1 and CDR2 from the germline V gene are SGHRS and YFSETQ. Deletions cut 4 bases from V and 3 bases from J, with 11 bases between. The CDR3 totals 13 residues. The CDR3: CASSPLDSYEQYF. The CDR3 DNA reads as TGCGCCAGCAGCCCCTTGGACAGCTACGAGCAGTACTTC.

The rearrangement links TRBV7-2 to TRBJ2-5; D uncertain. Germline CDR1 and CDR2: SGHTA and FQGNSA. With 4 bases removed from V and 4 bases from J, the gap between germline ends came to 4 bases. This CDR3 is built from 11 residues. The CDR3 region is CASSYTETQYF. CDR3 sequence (DNA): TGTGCCAGCAGCTACACAGAGACCCAGTACTTC.

The J gene is TRBJ2-7, the V gene TRBV11-3; D ambiguous. The CDR3 length is 13 residues. Trimming took 2 bases from V and 1 from J, leaving 6 bases between them. The V gene's germline CDR1 is SGHNT and CDR2 YENEEA. The CDR3 nucleotides are TGTGCCAGCAGCTTATCCGGGTCCTACGAGCAGTACTTC. Amino acids: CASSLSGSYEQYF.

The CDR3 loop is CASSGGRDQPQHF. The CDR3 nucleotides are TGTGCCAGCAGCGGGGGGAGGGATCAGCCCCAGCATTTT. The V and J genes are TRBV5-6 and TRBJ1-5; a possible D gene is TRBD1 (5 bases). There are 13 residues in the CDR3. The germline V gene encodes CDR1 SGHDT and CDR2 YYEEEE. V lost 4 bases, J lost 5 bases, and 10 bases lay in between.

The chain is built from TRBV10-1 and TRBJ2-2, with a possible D match to TRBD2 (5 bases). Trimming pared 6 bases from V and 3 bases from J, leaving 11 bases between. The CDR3 extends over 14 amino acids. Germline V CDR1 and CDR2: WNHNN, SYGVQD (reference sequence). CDR3 DNA sequence: TGCGCCAGCAGGGAGGTCACGGACACCGGGGAGCTGTTTTTT. Protein sequence: CASREVTDTGELFF.

The V call is TRBV30, the J call TRBJ2-5; maybe TRBD2 (5 bases). The V and J ends lost 7 bases and 5 bases respectively, with 17 bases between them. Per the germline V gene, CDR1 is GTSNPN and CDR2 is SVGIG (reference sequence). CDR3 length equals 13 residues. The CDR3 protein is CASNGVPGETQYF. The CDR3 DNA follows: TGTGCCTCCAACGGTGTGCCGGGGGAGACCCAGTACTTC.

The gene calls are TRBV6-5 and TRBJ1-1, with TRBD1 identical over 8 bases. The V gene's germline CDR1 is MNHEY and CDR2 SVGAGI. The CDR3 spans 12 residues. V shed 8 bases and J 4 bases; nucleotides not matched to a gene: 3. CDR3 coding DNA: TGTGCCAGCGTAGACAGGGGCACTGAAGCTTTCTTT. Protein: CASVDRGTEAFF.

The chain carries TRBV12-1 and TRBJ1-1; TRBD1 is the table's D call and was not checked against the DNA. TRBV12-1 represents a pseudogene. This CDR3 comprises 16 residues. CDR3: CASSLTGANMNTEAFF. The CDR3 DNA is TGTGCCAGCAGCCTGACAGGGGCTAACATGAACACTGAAGCTTTCTTT.